This T cell receptor (beta chain) comes out of a study of T cells expressing NK-cell markers. TCRdb processed the 5' RACE reads again and assigns one entry to each CDR3 protein, with no DNA. The sample's table shows around 550,000 distinct CDR3 sequences. The CDR3 loop spans 18 amino acids. In germline, CDR1 is MNHEY, CDR2 SVGAGI. This sequence was found in a man aged 18 to 29 in good health. The source material was blood T cells: a sorted CD56 or NKG2C T cell subset, CD4+ or CD8+ T cells, or bulk PBMC T cells (not recorded which). This chain connects TRBV6-5 to TRBJ2-1; TCRdb's D call, TRBD2, is unchecked because there is no DNA. The CDR3 here is CASSYSSLLGEGFDEQFF.